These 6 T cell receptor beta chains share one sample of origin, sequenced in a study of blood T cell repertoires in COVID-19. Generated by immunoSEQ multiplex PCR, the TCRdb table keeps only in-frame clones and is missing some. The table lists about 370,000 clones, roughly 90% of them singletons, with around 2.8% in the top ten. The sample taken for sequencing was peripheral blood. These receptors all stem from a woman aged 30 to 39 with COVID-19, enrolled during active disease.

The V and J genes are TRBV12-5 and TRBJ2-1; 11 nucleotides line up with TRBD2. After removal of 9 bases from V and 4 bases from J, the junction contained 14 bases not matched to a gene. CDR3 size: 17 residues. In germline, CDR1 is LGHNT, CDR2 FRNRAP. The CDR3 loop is CASLGEWGTSGYNEQFF. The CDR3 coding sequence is TGTGCTAGCTTGGGGGAGTGGGGGACTAGCGGTTACAATGAGCAGTTCTTC.

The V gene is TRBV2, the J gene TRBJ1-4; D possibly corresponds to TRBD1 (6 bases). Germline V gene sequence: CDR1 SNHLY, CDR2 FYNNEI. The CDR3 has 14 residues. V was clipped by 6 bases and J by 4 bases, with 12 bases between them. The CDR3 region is CASSQGPNNEKLFF. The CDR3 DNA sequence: TGTGCCAGCAGCCAGGGGCCCAATAATGAAAAACTGTTTTTT.

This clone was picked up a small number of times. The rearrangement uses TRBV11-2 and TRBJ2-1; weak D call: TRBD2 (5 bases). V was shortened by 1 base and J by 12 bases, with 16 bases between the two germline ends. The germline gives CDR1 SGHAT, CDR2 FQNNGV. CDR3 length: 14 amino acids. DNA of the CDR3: TGTGCCAGCAGCTTAGCGGCGGTAAGGACTGGGCAGTTCTTC. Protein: CASSLAAVRTGQFF.

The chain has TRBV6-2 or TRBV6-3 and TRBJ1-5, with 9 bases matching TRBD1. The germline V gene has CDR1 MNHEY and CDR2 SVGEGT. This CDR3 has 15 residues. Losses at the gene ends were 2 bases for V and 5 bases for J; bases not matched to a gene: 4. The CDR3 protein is CASSYPDRGDQPQHF. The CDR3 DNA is TGTGCCAGCAGTTACCCGGACAGGGGAGATCAGCCCCAGCATTTT.

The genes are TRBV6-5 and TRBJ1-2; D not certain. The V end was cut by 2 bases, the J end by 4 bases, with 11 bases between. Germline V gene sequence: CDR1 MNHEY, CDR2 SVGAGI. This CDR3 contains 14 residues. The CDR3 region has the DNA TGTGCCAGCAGTTACGCCGGCGGTTTCTATGGCTACACCTTC. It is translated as CASSYAGGFYGYTF.

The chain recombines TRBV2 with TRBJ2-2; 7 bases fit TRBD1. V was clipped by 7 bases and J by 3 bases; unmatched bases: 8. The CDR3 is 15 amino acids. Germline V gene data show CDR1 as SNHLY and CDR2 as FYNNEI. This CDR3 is CASTLEGADTGELFF. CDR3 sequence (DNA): TGTGCCAGCACCCTAGAGGGGGCTGACACCGGGGAGCTGTTTTTT.